This T cell receptor beta chain was identified in a study of blood T cell repertoires in COVID-19. Overall study: Samples taken during acute and convalescent COVID-19 were collected in the United States, Italy and Spain. The cDNA or gDNA used as material had been derived from T cells, B-cell-depleted T cells, or PBMCs.

Per the study methods: Reference gene primer amplification in the assay estimated nucleated cell counts. The assay was immunoSEQ multiplex PCR, and TCRdb's table has in-frame clones only and misses some. For V, J and clone size, that table is used; D and trimming come from the DNA. The table records around 140,000 clones, around 72% of them present only once. Trimming stripped 3 bases from V and 5 bases from J, with 16 bases between. Per the germline V gene, CDR1 is MDHEN and CDR2 is SYDVKM. This CDR3 comprises 16 residues. Input material: peripheral blood. The receptor's source is a woman aged 60-75 years with acute or convalescent COVID-19. The chain links TRBV28 to TRBJ1-4; TRBD1 might be the D (5 bases). The CDR3 coding sequence is TGTGCCAGCAGTTTTCGGGAGGGGCGACAGAATGAAAAACTGTTTTTT. It encodes CASSFREGRQNEKLFF.